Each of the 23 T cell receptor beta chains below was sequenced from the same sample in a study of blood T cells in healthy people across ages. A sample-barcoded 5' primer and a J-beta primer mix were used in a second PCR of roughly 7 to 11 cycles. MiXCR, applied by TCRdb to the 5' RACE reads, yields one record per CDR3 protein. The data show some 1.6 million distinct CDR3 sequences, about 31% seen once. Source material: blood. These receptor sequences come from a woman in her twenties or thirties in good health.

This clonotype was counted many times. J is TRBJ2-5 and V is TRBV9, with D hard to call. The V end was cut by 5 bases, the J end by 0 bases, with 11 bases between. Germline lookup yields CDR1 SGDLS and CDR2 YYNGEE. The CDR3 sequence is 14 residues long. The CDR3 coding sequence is TGTGCCAGCAGTCGTACATCCTACCAAGAGACCCAGTACTTC. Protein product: CASSRTSYQETQYF. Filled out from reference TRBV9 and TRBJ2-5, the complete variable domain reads DSGVTQTPKHLITATGQRVTLRCSPRSGDLSVYWYQQSLDQGLQFLIQYYNGEERAKGNILERFSAQQFPDLHSELNLSSLELGDSALYFCASSRTSYQETQYFGPGTRLLVL.

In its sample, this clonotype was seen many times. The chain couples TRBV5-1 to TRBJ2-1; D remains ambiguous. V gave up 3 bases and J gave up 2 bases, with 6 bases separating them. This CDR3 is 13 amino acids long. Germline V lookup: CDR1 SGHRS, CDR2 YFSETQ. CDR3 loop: CASSSGTYNEQFF. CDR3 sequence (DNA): TGCGCCAGCAGCTCTGGGACCTACAATGAGCAGTTCTTC.

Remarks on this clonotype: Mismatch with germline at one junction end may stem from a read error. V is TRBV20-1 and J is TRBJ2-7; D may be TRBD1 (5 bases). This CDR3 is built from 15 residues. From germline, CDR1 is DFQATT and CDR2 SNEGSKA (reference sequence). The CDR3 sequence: CSARRLGQGPYGQYF. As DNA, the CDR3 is TGCAGTGCTAGACGCCTGGGGCAGGGCCCTTACGGGCAGTACTTC.

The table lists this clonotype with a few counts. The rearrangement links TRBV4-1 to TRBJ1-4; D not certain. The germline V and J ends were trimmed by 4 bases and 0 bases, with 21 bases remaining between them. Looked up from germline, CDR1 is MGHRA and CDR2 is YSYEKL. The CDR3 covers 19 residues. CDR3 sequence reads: CASSRIMAGSYATNEKLFF. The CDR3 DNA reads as TGCGCCAGCAGCCGAATCATGGCTGGGTCTTATGCAACTAATGAAAAACTGTTTTTT.

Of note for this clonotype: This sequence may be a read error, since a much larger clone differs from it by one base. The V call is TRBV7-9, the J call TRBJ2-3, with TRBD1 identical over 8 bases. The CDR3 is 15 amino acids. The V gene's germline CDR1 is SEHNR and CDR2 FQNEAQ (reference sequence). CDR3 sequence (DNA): TGTGCCGGCAGCTTTGTGGGACAGGGCACAGATACGCAGTATTTT. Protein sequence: CAGSFVGQGTDTQYF.

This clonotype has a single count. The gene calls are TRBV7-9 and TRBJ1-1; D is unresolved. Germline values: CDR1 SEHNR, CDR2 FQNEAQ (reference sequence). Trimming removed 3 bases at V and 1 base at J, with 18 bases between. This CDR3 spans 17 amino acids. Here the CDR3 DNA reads TGTGCCAGCAGCTTGAGTCCGGGCGCCGCCGAGAACACTGAAGCTTTCTTT. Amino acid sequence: CASSLSPGAAENTEAFF.

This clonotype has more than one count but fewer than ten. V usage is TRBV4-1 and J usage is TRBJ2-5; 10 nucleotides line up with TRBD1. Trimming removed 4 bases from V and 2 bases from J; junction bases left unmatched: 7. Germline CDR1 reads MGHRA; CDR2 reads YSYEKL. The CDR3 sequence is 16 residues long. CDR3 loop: CASSPGTGVDQETQYF. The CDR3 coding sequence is TGCGCCAGCAGCCCCGGGACAGGGGTAGATCAAGAGACCCAGTACTTC.

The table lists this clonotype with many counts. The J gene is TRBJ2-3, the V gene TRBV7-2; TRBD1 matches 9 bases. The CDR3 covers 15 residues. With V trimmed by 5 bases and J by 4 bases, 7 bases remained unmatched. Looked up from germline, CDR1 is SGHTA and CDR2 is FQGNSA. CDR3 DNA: TGTGCCAGCAGCCCCCGGGACAGGGAGGCAGATACGCAGTATTTT. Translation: CASSPRDREADTQYF.

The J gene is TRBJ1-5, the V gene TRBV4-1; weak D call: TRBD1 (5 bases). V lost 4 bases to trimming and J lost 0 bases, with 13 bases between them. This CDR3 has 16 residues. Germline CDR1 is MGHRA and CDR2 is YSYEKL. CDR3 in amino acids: CASSPRQISSNQPQHF. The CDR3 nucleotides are TGCGCCAGCAGCCCCAGACAGATATCTAGCAATCAGCCCCAGCATTTT.

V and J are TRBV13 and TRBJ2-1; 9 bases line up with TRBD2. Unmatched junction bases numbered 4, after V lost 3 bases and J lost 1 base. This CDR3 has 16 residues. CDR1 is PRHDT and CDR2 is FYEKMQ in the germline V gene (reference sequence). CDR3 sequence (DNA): TGTGCCAGCAGCTTTGGAGCGGGGGGTTCCTACAATGAGCAGTTCTTC. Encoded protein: CASSFGAGGSYNEQFF.

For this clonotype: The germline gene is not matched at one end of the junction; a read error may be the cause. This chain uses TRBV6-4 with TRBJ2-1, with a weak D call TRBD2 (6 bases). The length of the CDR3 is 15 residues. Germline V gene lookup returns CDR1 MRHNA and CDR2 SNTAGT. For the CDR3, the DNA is TGTGCCACCAGTCCTCGGGGGAGCTCCTACAATGAGCAGTTCTTC. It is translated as CATSPRGSSYNEQFF.

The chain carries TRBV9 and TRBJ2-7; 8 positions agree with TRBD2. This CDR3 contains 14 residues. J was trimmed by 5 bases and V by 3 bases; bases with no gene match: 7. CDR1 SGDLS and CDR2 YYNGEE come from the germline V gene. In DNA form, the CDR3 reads TGTGCCAGCAGCGCGGGGGGGCCTGTGAACGAGCAGTACTTC. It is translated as CASSAGGPVNEQYF. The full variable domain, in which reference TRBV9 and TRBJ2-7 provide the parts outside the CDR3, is DSGVTQTPKHLITATGQRVTLRCSPRSGDLSVYWYQQSLDQGLQFLIQYYNGEERAKGNILERFSAQQFPDLHSELNLSSLELGDSALYFCASSAGGPVNEQYFGPGTRLTVT.

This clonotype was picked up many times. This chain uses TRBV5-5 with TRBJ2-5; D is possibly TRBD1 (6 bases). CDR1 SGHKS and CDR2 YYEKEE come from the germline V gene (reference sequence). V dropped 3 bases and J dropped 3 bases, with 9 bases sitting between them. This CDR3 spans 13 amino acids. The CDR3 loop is CASSSQGKETQYF. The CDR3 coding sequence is TGTGCCAGCAGCTCACAGGGTAAAGAGACCCAGTACTTC.

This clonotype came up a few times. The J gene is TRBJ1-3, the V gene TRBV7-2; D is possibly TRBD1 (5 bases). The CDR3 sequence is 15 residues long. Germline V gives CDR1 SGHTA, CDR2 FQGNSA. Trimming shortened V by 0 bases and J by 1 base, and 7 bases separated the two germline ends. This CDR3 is CASSLAQGSGNTIYF. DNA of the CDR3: TGTGCCAGCAGCTTAGCGCAGGGTTCTGGAAACACCATATATTTT.

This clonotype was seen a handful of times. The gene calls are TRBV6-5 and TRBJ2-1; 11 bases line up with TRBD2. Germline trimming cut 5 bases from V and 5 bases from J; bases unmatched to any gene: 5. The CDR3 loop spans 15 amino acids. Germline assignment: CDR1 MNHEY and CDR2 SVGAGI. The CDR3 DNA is TGTGCCAGCAGTCAACTAGCGGGGGCAGACAATGAGCAGTTCTTC. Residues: CASSQLAGADNEQFF.

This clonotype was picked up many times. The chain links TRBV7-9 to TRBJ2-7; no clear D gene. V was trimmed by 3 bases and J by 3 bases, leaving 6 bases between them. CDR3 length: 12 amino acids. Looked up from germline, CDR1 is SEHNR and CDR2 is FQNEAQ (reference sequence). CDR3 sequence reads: CASSFPSYEQYF. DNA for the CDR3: TGTGCCAGCAGCTTTCCAAGCTACGAGCAGTACTTC.

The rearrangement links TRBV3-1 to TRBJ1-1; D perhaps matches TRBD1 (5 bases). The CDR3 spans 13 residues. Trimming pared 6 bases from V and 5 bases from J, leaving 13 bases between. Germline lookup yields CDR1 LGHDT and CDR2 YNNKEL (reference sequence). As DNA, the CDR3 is TGTGCCAGCAGGGCAGGGCGAACAACTGAAGCTTTCTTT. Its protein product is CASRAGRTTEAFF.

The CDR3 DNA follows: TGTGCCAGCTCCGGAGGGCAGTTAATCCAAAGGAGTGACTCTGGGGCCAACGTCCTGACTTTC. It translates to CASSGGQLIQRSDSGANVLTF. The genes are TRBV6-1 and TRBJ2-6, with D possibly TRBD2 on 6 matching bases. Germline V gene sequence: CDR1 MNHNS, CDR2 SASEGT. The CDR3 spans 21 residues. The V and J ends lost 8 bases and 0 bases respectively, with 29 bases between them.

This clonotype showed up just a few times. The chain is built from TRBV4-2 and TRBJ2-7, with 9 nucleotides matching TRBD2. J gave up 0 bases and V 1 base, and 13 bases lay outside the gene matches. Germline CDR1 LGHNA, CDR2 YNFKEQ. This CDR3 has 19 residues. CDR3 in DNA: TGTGCCAGCAGCCAAGCCACCGGAGCGGGGGGCCCTAACTCCTACGAGCAGTACTTC. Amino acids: CASSQATGAGGPNSYEQYF.

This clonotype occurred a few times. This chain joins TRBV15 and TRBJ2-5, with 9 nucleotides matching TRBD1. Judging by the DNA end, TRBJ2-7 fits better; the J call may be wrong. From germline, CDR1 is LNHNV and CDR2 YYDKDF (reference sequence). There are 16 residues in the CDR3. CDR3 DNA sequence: TGTGCCACCAGCAGAGATTCCGGGACAGGGTATACCGAGCAGTACTTC. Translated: CATSRDSGTGYTEQYF.

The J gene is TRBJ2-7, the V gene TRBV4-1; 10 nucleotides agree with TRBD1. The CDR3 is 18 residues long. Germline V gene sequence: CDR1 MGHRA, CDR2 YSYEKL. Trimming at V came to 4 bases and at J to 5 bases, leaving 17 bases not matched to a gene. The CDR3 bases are TGCGCCAGCAGCCTCCTCACCCCTGGGACAGGGGAGAGCGACGAGCAGTACTTC. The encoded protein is CASSLLTPGTGESDEQYF.

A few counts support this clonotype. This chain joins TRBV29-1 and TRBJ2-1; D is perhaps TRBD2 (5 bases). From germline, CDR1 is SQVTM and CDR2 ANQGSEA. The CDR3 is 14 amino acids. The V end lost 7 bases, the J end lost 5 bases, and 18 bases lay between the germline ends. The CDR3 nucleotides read TGCAGCGCCGGATCGGGCAGCGGACACAATGAGCAGTTCTTC. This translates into CSAGSGSGHNEQFF.

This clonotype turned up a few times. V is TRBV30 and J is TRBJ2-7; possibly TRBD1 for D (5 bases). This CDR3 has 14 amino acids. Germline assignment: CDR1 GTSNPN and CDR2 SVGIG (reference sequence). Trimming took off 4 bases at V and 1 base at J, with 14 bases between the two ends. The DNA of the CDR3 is TGTGCCTGGACCCAGGGCAGGGCATCCTACGAGCAGTACTTC. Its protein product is CAWTQGRASYEQYF.